A single sample is the source of the 20 T cell receptor beta chains below, sequenced in a study of T cells in Graves' hyperthyroidism and ophthalmopathy. Amplified TCR beta CDR3 regions came from RNA transcripts. The HTBI primer set drove a first-round RT-PCR of the TCR CDR3. TCRdb analysed the multiplex PCR reads with MiXCR anew, one entry per CDR3 protein. The table lists around 520,000 distinct CDR3 sequences, 12% to 15% of them singletons. Sequenced sample: blood. Receptors originate from a woman aged 40 to 50 with Graves' hyperthyroidism.

The V gene is TRBV6-1, the J gene TRBJ2-4; 10 bases are a match to TRBD2. Trimming removed 6 bases from V and 3 bases from J; junction bases left unmatched: 2. Germline CDR1 and CDR2: MNHNS and SASEGT. The CDR3 consists of 14 residues. CDR3 in DNA: TGTGCCAGCAGAGCGGGGGGGGGCAAAAACATTCAGTACTTC. This codes for CASRAGGGKNIQYF.

This chain connects TRBV20-1 to TRBJ2-4, with 9 nucleotides matching TRBD1. Germline CDR1 DFQATT, CDR2 SNEGSKA (reference sequence). Trimming removed 8 bases from V and 3 bases from J; junction bases left unmatched: 8. The length of the CDR3 is 14 residues. The CDR3 protein is CSPRGTGNKNIQYF. The DNA for the CDR3 is TGCAGTCCCCGTGGGACAGGGAACAAAAACATTCAGTACTTC.

This clonotype was seen more than once but under ten times. The V gene is TRBV13, the J gene TRBJ1-6, with 7 bases lining up with TRBD1. With 5 bases clipped from V and 1 base from J, the junction kept 2 bases outside the gene matches. Per germline, CDR1 PRHDT and CDR2 FYEKMQ (reference sequence). CDR3 length: 15 amino acids. CDR3 sequence reads: CASSHRGSYNSPLHF. CDR3 sequence (DNA): TGTGCCAGCAGCCACAGGGGATCCTATAATTCACCCCTCCACTTT.

In this sample, this clonotype turned up a few times. This chain links TRBV19 with TRBJ2-1, with D hard to call. V was trimmed by 7 bases and J by 8 bases, leaving 21 bases between them. Looked up from germline, CDR1 is LNHDA and CDR2 is SQIVND (reference sequence). The CDR3 is 15 amino acids. The CDR3 here is CASTLPGPGGHEQFF. The DNA for the CDR3 is TGTGCCAGTACCCTCCCCGGCCCCGGTGGGCATGAGCAGTTCTTC.

There are many counts of this clonotype. The rearrangement uses TRBV11-2 and TRBJ2-5; D gene unclear. V dropped 5 bases and J dropped 1 base, with 8 bases sitting between them. Germline-derived CDR1 and CDR2 are SGHAT and FQNNGV. CDR3 length: 13 residues. The CDR3 loop is CASSTGPQETQYF. The DNA for the CDR3 is TGTGCCAGCAGCACCGGGCCCCAAGAGACCCAGTACTTC. Filled out from reference TRBV11-2 and TRBJ2-5, the complete variable domain reads EAGVAQSPRYKIIEKRQSVAFWCNPISGHATLYWYQQILGQGPKLLIQFQNNGVVDDSQLPKDRFSAERLKGVDSTLKIQPAKLEDSAVYLCASSTGPQETQYFGPGTRLLVL.

Ten or more counts support this clonotype. The J gene is TRBJ1-2, the V gene TRBV20-1; 9 nucleotides line up with TRBD1. CDR3 length: 16 amino acids. V lost 1 base to trimming and J lost 4 bases; unmatched junction nucleotides: 10. The V gene's germline CDR1 is DFQATT and CDR2 SNEGSKA (reference sequence). This CDR3 is CSARAAGQGNLYGYTF. CDR3 sequence (DNA): TGCAGTGCTAGAGCAGCCGGACAGGGGAACCTCTATGGCTACACCTTC.

The CDR3 nucleotides read TGTGCCAGCAGCGTAGAGCGGCTAGCGGGAATCACAGATACGCAGTATTTT. It encodes CASSVERLAGITDTQYF. This chain links TRBV9 with TRBJ2-3, with 9 positions matching TRBD2. V lost 0 bases to trimming and J lost 2 bases; unmatched junction nucleotides: 7. CDR1 and CDR2 (germline): SGDLS, YYNGEE. The CDR3 spans 17 residues.

This clonotype was observed many times. The chain has TRBV18 and TRBJ2-1; 7 nucleotides match TRBD2. Losses at the gene ends were 0 bases for V and 6 bases for J; bases not matched to a gene: 11. This CDR3 comprises 17 residues. Looked up from germline, CDR1 is KGHSH and CDR2 is LQKENI. This chain's CDR3 is CASSPPRGLAETNEQFF. The DNA for the CDR3 is TGTGCCAGCTCACCACCCAGAGGGCTAGCGGAGACCAATGAGCAGTTCTTC.

Only a few counts were recorded for this clonotype. The gene calls are TRBV12-3 or TRBV12-4 and TRBJ1-2; 7 bases line up with TRBD1. CDR3 length: 11 amino acids. After removal of 6 bases from V and 8 bases from J, the junction contained 3 bases not matched to a gene. The chain's CDR3 is CASRRTGGYTF. CDR3 coding DNA: TGTGCCAGCAGGAGGACAGGCGGCTACACCTTC.

This clonotype has a count of ten or more. The chain's CDR3 is CASSPGPGYGYTF. In DNA form, the CDR3 reads TGTGCCAGCTCACCAGGCCCAGGCTATGGCTACACCTTC. V gene TRBV18 combines with J gene TRBJ1-2; D is ambiguous. The germline V gene has CDR1 KGHSH and CDR2 LQKENI. V lost 2 bases, J lost 4 bases, and 8 bases lay in between. This CDR3 spans 13 amino acids.

This clonotype has ten or more counts. J is TRBJ2-3 and V is TRBV20-1; the match to TRBD2 covers 7 bases. The trim removed 3 bases at V and 0 bases at J, leaving 3 bases unmatched. Germline CDR1 DFQATT, CDR2 SNEGSKA (reference sequence). This CDR3 region has 14 residues. The CDR3 sequence: CSASPSGSTDTQYF. The CDR3 DNA reads as TGCAGTGCTAGTCCTAGCGGAAGCACAGATACGCAGTATTTT.

J is TRBJ2-1 and V is TRBV10-3; the D is unclear. CDR1 is ENHRY, CDR2 SYGVKD, per germline. Trimming took off 10 bases at V and 0 bases at J, with 7 bases between the two ends. This CDR3 spans 12 amino acids. The CDR3 DNA follows: TGTGCCACCAAAGACTCCTACAATGAGCAGTTCTTC. Amino acids: CATKDSYNEQFF.

The chain recombines TRBV5-1 with TRBJ1-4; 9 bases agree with TRBD1. Per the germline V gene, CDR1 is SGHRS and CDR2 is YFSETQ. V was pared by 4 bases and J by 7 bases, with 8 bases of the junction left unmatched. This CDR3 contains 15 residues. Here the CDR3 DNA reads TGCGCCAGCAGCCTACGGACAGGGGACTCTGAAAAACTGTTTTTT. Amino acids: CASSLRTGDSEKLFF. Full variable domain (outside the CDR3, taken from reference TRBV5-1 and TRBJ1-4): KAGVTQTPRYLIKTRGQQVTLSCSPISGHRSVSWYQQTPGQGLQFLFEYFSETQRNKGNFPGRFSGRQFSNSRSEMNVSTLELGDSALYLCASSLRTGDSEKLFFGSGTQLSVL.

At least ten counts were recorded for this clonotype. The chain has TRBV28 and TRBJ2-4; TRBD2 agrees at 8 bases. Germline assignment: CDR1 MDHEN and CDR2 SYDVKM. The length of the CDR3 is 15 residues. J lost 5 bases, V lost 4 bases, and 7 bases had no gene match. For the CDR3, the DNA is TGTGCCAGCAGTTCTCAGCGGGAGAGGCAAAACATTCAGTACTTC. Its translation is CASSSQRERQNIQYF.

This clonotype was observed a few times. V usage is TRBV10-3 and J usage is TRBJ1-2; D is perhaps TRBD1 (5 bases). Germline V gives CDR1 ENHRY, CDR2 SYGVKD. The CDR3 contains 15 residues. Trimming stripped 3 bases from V and 1 base from J, with 12 bases between. CDR3 in amino acids: CAISEGQGGNYGYTF. The CDR3 DNA is TGTGCCATCAGTGAAGGGCAGGGTGGTAACTATGGCTACACCTTC.

In regard to this clonotype: This may be a read error, as it is one base from a much larger clone. This sequence joins TRBV11-2 and TRBJ1-2, with D unclear. There are 11 residues in the CDR3. The germline gives CDR1 SGHAT, CDR2 FQNNGV. Written as DNA, the CDR3 is TGTGCCAGCAGGGGAAACTGTGGCTACACCTTC. Its translation: CASRGNCGYTF. Combining the CDR3 with reference TRBV11-2 and TRBJ1-2 gives the whole variable domain EAGVAQSPRYKIIEKRQSVAFWCNPISGHATLYWYQQILGQGPKLLIQFQNNGVVDDSQLPKDRFSAERLKGVDSTLKIQPAKLEDSAVYLCASRGNCGYTFGSGTRLTVV.

This clonotype came up a few times. The chain couples TRBV5-1 to TRBJ2-3, with 10 bases lining up with TRBD2. The ends lost 0 bases at V and 5 bases at J; junction bases unmatched: 9. The CDR3 runs 17 residues. Germline CDR1 SGHRS, CDR2 YFSETQ. The CDR3 region has the DNA TGCGCCAGCAGCTTGGGGCCCCTAGCGGGAGACGTAGATACGCAGTATTTT. This translates into CASSLGPLAGDVDTQYF.

The genes are TRBV6-1 and TRBJ1-6, with TRBD1 matching over 7 bases. V lost 7 bases to trimming and J lost 6 bases; unmatched junction nucleotides: 9. Looked up from germline, CDR1 is MNHNS and CDR2 is SASEGT. The CDR3 length is 15 residues. The CDR3 DNA reads TGTGCCAGCATAAGTGGGGACAGAATTAATTCACCCCTCCACTTT. Amino acids: CASISGDRINSPLHF.

Points on this clonotype: The junction does not match germline at one end; this may be a read error. The chain has TRBV27 and TRBJ2-2; 9 nucleotides line up with TRBD2. Germline values: CDR1 MNHEY, CDR2 SMNVEV (reference sequence). This CDR3 has 15 residues. This CDR3 is CASSSSGANTGEPFF. CDR3 nucleotides: TGTGCCAGCAGCTCTAGCGGGGCGAACACCGGGGAGCCGTTTTTT.

J is TRBJ2-6 and V is TRBV11-2; D may be TRBD1 (5 bases). V was trimmed by 5 bases and J by 4 bases, leaving 12 bases between them. Germline V CDR1 and CDR2: SGHAT, FQNNGV. The CDR3 loop spans 15 amino acids. In DNA, the CDR3 is TGTGCCAGCAGCAAAGGGGTATCCGGGGCCAACGTCCTGACTTTC. This sequence encodes CASSKGVSGANVLTF.